A single sample is the source of the 30 T cell receptor beta chains below, sequenced in a study of glioma-infiltrating T cells after dendritic cell vaccination. Some clones are missing from TCRdb's copy, which holds only in-frame ones; the method was immunoSEQ multiplex PCR. The data hold some 390 clones, with roughly 92% observed a single time. The sample was tumor tissue, taken before dendritic cell vaccination. These receptors were collected from a human donor with glioblastoma.

The chain is built from TRBV19 and TRBJ2-1; D not resolved. V lost 7 bases, J lost 2 bases, and 6 bases lay in between. The V gene's germline CDR1 is LNHDA and CDR2 SQIVND (reference sequence). CDR3 length equals 12 residues. As DNA, the CDR3 is TGTGCCAGTAATCCGGCCTACAATGAGCAGTTCTTC. This sequence encodes CASNPAYNEQFF.

The chain is built from TRBV5-4 and TRBJ2-3, with TRBD2 matching over 8 bases. V shed 4 bases, J shed 2 bases, and the junction held 6 bases outside the gene matches. Germline V gene sequence: CDR1 SGHNT, CDR2 YYREEE (reference sequence). This CDR3 has 15 amino acids. As DNA, the CDR3 is TGTGCCAGCAGCCACCGGGAGGGCCCCACAGATACGCAGTATTTT. Protein sequence: CASSHREGPTDTQYF.

This clone was observed once. The rearrangement uses TRBV5-6 and TRBJ2-1; D unclear. Trimming took 1 base from V and 10 from J, leaving 6 bases between them. Germline CDR1 is SGHDT and CDR2 is YYEEEE. The CDR3 contains 11 residues. CDR3 loop: CASSLSAEQFF. CDR3 coding DNA: TGTGCCAGCAGCTTGTCCGCGGAGCAGTTCTTC.

The chain combines TRBV28 with TRBJ2-1; 13 positions match TRBD2. CDR3 length: 16 amino acids. Germline V gene lookup returns CDR1 MDHEN and CDR2 SYDVKM. V was clipped by 0 bases and J by 7 bases; unmatched bases: 3. The CDR3 sequence is CASSLWGTSGNNEQFF. CDR3 DNA: TGTGCCAGCAGTTTATGGGGGACTAGCGGGAATAATGAGCAGTTCTTC. The whole variable domain, filled in from reference TRBV28 and TRBJ2-1, reads DVKVTQSSRYLVKRTGEKVFLECVQDMDHENMFWYRQDPGLGLRLIYFSYDVKMKEKGDIPEGYSVSREKKERFSLILESASTNQTSMYLCASSLWGTSGNNEQFFGPGTRLTVL.

The J gene is TRBJ2-7, the V gene TRBV19; 10 bases align to TRBD1. Germline CDR1 reads LNHDA; CDR2 reads SQIVND (reference sequence). Germline trimming cut 6 bases from V and 5 bases from J; bases unmatched to any gene: 13. This CDR3 is built from 16 residues. DNA for the CDR3: TGTGCCAGTAGCTCTGGAAGGGGACAGGGGTCCCACGAGCAGTACTTC. As protein: CASSSGRGQGSHEQYF.

This sequence joins TRBV30 and TRBJ1-2, with D unresolved. CDR3 length: 14 residues. Germline CDR1 reads GTSNPN; CDR2 reads SVGIG (reference sequence). V lost 1 base, J lost 3 bases, and 12 bases lay in between. CDR3 in amino acids: CAWSGRGRDYGYTF. In DNA form, the CDR3 reads TGTGCCTGGAGTGGGAGAGGGAGGGACTATGGCTACACCTTC.

The CDR3 coding sequence is TGCGCCAGCAGCTGGAACCCTACTAGCGGGGGGGCCGGGGAGCTGTTTTTT. Protein sequence: CASSWNPTSGGAGELFF. The genes are TRBV5-1 and TRBJ2-2; 13 bases align to TRBD2. Trimming took 3 bases from V and 6 from J; bases not matched to a gene: 8. Germline V CDR1 and CDR2: SGHRS, YFSETQ. CDR3 length equals 17 residues.

This clone was observed a single time. The chain couples TRBV28 to TRBJ1-1, with 9 bases fitting TRBD1. J lost 1 base, V lost 5 bases, and 5 bases had no gene match. CDR1 and CDR2 from the germline V gene are MDHEN and SYDVKM. CDR3 length: 15 residues. The CDR3 nucleotides read TGTGCCAGCAGTCGGACAGGGGTAAAGAACACTGAAGCTTTCTTT. Translated: CASSRTGVKNTEAFF.

The V call is TRBV4-1, the J call TRBJ1-4, with 11 positions matching TRBD1. The junction had 6 bases not matched to a gene; V was cut back by 4 bases and J by 8 bases. Germline V gene lookup returns CDR1 MGHRA and CDR2 YSYEKL. The CDR3 runs 15 residues. This CDR3 reads CASSPGQGGREKLFF. CDR3 coding DNA: TGCGCCAGCAGCCCGGGACAGGGGGGTAGGGAAAAACTGTTTTTT.

The V call is TRBV2, the J call TRBJ1-2, with 8 bases matching TRBD1. Germline V gives CDR1 SNHLY, CDR2 FYNNEI. V was clipped by 5 bases and J by 2 bases; unmatched bases: 1. This CDR3 is 13 amino acids long. The DNA of the CDR3 is TGTGCCAGCAGTCGACAGGGGAACTATGGCTACACCTTC. Its protein product is CASSRQGNYGYTF.

The chain joins TRBV6-6 to TRBJ1-6; no definite D call. Germline V gene data show CDR1 as MNHNY and CDR2 as SVGAGI (reference sequence). The CDR3 is 14 residues long. Trimming took 2 bases from V and 5 from J, leaving 7 bases between them. CDR3 coding DNA: TGTGCCAGCAGTTACGGGCAGAATAATTCACCCCTCCACTTT. Its protein is CASSYGQNNSPLHF.

The V call is TRBV5-4, the J call TRBJ2-7; weak D call: TRBD1 (5 bases). Between the trimmed V and J ends, which lost 7 bases and 5 bases, there was a span of 13 bases. This CDR3 is 12 amino acids long. The germline V gene has CDR1 SGHNT and CDR2 YYREEE (reference sequence). CDR3 nucleotides: TGTGCCAGCGGGGCTCCGTCCGACGAGCAGTACTTC. It yields the protein CASGAPSDEQYF.

The J gene is TRBJ1-6, the V gene TRBV28; a weak D match, TRBD1 (5 bases). The CDR3 covers 17 residues. CDR1 MDHEN and CDR2 SYDVKM come from the germline V gene. V was clipped by 7 bases and J by 0 bases, with 16 bases between them. The CDR3 protein is CASNPHQGGSYNSPLHF. CDR3 nucleotides: TGTGCCAGCAATCCCCATCAGGGTGGCTCCTATAATTCACCCCTCCACTTT.

The V and J genes are TRBV6-1 and TRBJ2-2, with 11 nucleotides matching TRBD1. Per the germline V gene, CDR1 is MNHNS and CDR2 is SASEGT. J lost 4 bases, V lost 7 bases, and 5 bases had no gene match. This CDR3 is built from 15 residues. CDR3 loop: CASTRDRGFTGELFF. The CDR3 nucleotides read TGTGCCAGCACACGGGACAGGGGGTTCACCGGGGAGCTGTTTTTT.

The rearrangement joins TRBV7-9 to TRBJ2-1; D is uncertain. The V and J ends lost 4 bases and 4 bases respectively, with 20 bases between them. Germline V gene sequence: CDR1 SEHNR, CDR2 FQNEAQ (reference sequence). There are 17 residues in the CDR3. CDR3: CASSSQASGGVYNEQFF. The CDR3 DNA follows: TGTGCCAGCAGCTCTCAAGCGTCTGGCGGAGTTTACAATGAGCAGTTCTTC.

The genes are TRBV5-4 and TRBJ1-2, with 7 bases aligning to TRBD1. CDR3 length equals 15 residues. Germline V CDR1 and CDR2: SGHNT, YYREEE (reference sequence). The J segment lost 8 bases and the V segment lost 4 bases, leaving 14 bases of the junction unmatched. The CDR3 spells CASSQQGYETMGYTF. The CDR3 DNA sequence: TGTGCCAGCAGCCAACAGGGGTATGAGACTATGGGCTACACCTTC.

The chain has TRBV28 and TRBJ2-5; 9 bases are shared with TRBD1. The DNA matches TRBJ2-7 better at its end, which makes the J call doubtful. From germline, CDR1 is MDHEN and CDR2 SYDVKM. CDR3 size: 14 residues. This CDR3 is CASSVLNRGREQYF. As DNA, the CDR3 is TGTGCCAGCAGTGTGTTAAACAGGGGGCGCGAGCAGTACTTC.

This rearrangement joins TRBV5-1 to TRBJ2-7, with D maybe TRBD2 (7 bases). V gave up 6 bases and J gave up 7 bases, with 23 bases separating them. The CDR3 covers 15 residues. Germline V gives CDR1 SGHRS, CDR2 YFSETQ. The CDR3 bases are TGCGCCAGCACGGAGGGGGTGTTGACCGGGGGGGAGCAGTACTTC. Amino acid sequence: CASTEGVLTGGEQYF.

V and J are TRBV7-2 and TRBJ2-7; 8 nucleotides agree with TRBD1. After removal of 1 base from V and 2 bases from J, the junction contained 7 bases not matched to a gene. This CDR3 is 16 amino acids long. Per the germline V gene, CDR1 is SGHTA and CDR2 is FQGNSA. CDR3 in amino acids: CASSLGPRQGTYEQYF. CDR3 bases: TGTGCCAGCAGCTTAGGTCCCCGACAGGGGACCTACGAGCAGTACTTC.

The V gene is TRBV27, the J gene TRBJ2-3, with 11 positions matching TRBD2. J lost 2 bases, V lost 3 bases, and 4 bases had no gene match. CDR1 is MNHEY and CDR2 is SMNVEV in the germline V gene (reference sequence). The CDR3 length is 16 residues. The CDR3 DNA is TGTGCCAGCAGTTTTCTAGCGGGGGGCCTCACAGATACGCAGTATTTT. Its protein is CASSFLAGGLTDTQYF.

J is TRBJ2-1 and V is TRBV30; the match to TRBD2 covers 7 bases. CDR1 is GTSNPN and CDR2 is SVGIG in the germline V gene (reference sequence). This CDR3 has 17 residues. V lost 0 bases, J lost 1 base, and 9 bases stayed unmatched. CDR3 amino acids: CAWSVIGGSRSYNEQFF. Here the CDR3 DNA reads TGTGCCTGGAGTGTAATCGGGGGGTCACGGTCCTACAATGAGCAGTTCTTC. The complete variable domain, with remaining parts taken from reference TRBV30 and TRBJ2-1, reads SQTIHQWPATLVQPVGSPLSLECTVEGTSNPNLYWYRQAAGRGLQLLFYSVGIGQISSEVPQNLSASRPQDRQFILSSKKLLLSDSGFYLCAWSVIGGSRSYNEQFFGPGTRLTVL.

The V call is TRBV6-1, the J call TRBJ1-5, with TRBD1 identical over 9 bases. The junction had 4 bases not matched to a gene; V was cut back by 2 bases and J by 5 bases. This CDR3 has 15 amino acids. The V gene's germline CDR1 is MNHNS and CDR2 SASEGT. CDR3 sequence reads: CASSERGQGHQPQHF. The CDR3 DNA is TGTGCCAGCAGTGAAAGGGGACAGGGCCATCAGCCCCAGCATTTT.

The rearrangement uses TRBV29-1 and TRBJ2-1, with 7 bases that match TRBD1. The CDR3 extends over 16 amino acids. Germline values: CDR1 SQVTM, CDR2 ANQGSEA. J gave up 3 bases and V 1 base, and 9 bases lay outside the gene matches. The DNA of the CDR3 is TGCAGCGTTGAAGGGAAGGGACAGCGCCGCTACAATGAGCAGTTCTTC. Protein product: CSVEGKGQRRYNEQFF.

The chain has TRBV5-1 and TRBJ2-2, with D maybe TRBD2 (6 bases). Between the trimmed V and J ends, which lost 2 bases and 0 bases, there was a span of 8 bases. The CDR3 extends over 15 amino acids. Per germline, CDR1 SGHRS and CDR2 YFSETQ. The CDR3 sequence: CASSFAGTNTGELFF. Written as DNA, the CDR3 is TGCGCCAGCAGCTTTGCGGGGACGAACACCGGGGAGCTGTTTTTT.

The CDR3 DNA sequence: TGTGCCAGCAGCTTGGGGGGGGGCCAGTCCTACGAGCAGTACTTC. It codes for CASSLGGGQSYEQYF. The V gene is TRBV5-8, the J gene TRBJ2-7, with D perhaps TRBD2 (7 bases). This CDR3 has 15 residues. Trimming removed 0 bases at V and 1 base at J, with 11 bases between. The V gene's germline CDR1 is SGHTS and CDR2 YDEGEE. Supplemented by reference TRBV5-8 and TRBJ2-7, the full variable domain reads EAGVTQSPTHLIKTRGQQATLRCSPISGHTSVYWYQQALGLGLQFLLWYDEGEERNRGNFPPRFSGRQFPNYSSELNVNALELEDSALYLCASSLGGGQSYEQYFGPGTRLTVT.

This chain connects TRBV19 to TRBJ2-3; 10 nucleotides match TRBD1. V trimming: 5 bases; J trimming: 3 bases; junction bases outside the gene matches: 5. This CDR3 has 15 residues. Germline V gene sequence: CDR1 LNHDA, CDR2 SQIVND (reference sequence). CDR3 in DNA: TGTGCCAGTAGTTGGCGACAGGGGGCAACAGATACGCAGTATTTT. It specifies CASSWRQGATDTQYF. The variable domain in full, with the rest retrieved from reference TRBV19 and TRBJ2-3, is DGGITQSPKYLFRKEGQNVTLSCEQNLNHDAMYWYRQDPGQGLRLIYYSQIVNDFQKGDIAEGYSVSREKKESFPLTVTSAQKNPTAFYLCASSWRQGATDTQYFGPGTRLTVL.

The rearrangement links TRBV19 to TRBJ2-1; D is unclear. Trimming took off 5 bases at V and 2 bases at J, with 4 bases between the two ends. The CDR3 contains 12 residues. Germline V gene data show CDR1 as LNHDA and CDR2 as SQIVND (reference sequence). The CDR3 spells CASSPAYNEQFF. CDR3 coding DNA: TGTGCCAGTAGTCCGGCCTACAATGAGCAGTTCTTC.

In nucleotides, the CDR3 is TGTGCCAGCAGCTTAGCCCTCTTCATAGGGGGTGCTTCACCCCTCCACTTT. As protein: CASSLALFIGGASPLHF. V is TRBV7-2 and J is TRBJ1-6; D may be TRBD1 (6 bases). This CDR3 has 17 amino acids. Germline CDR1 reads SGHTA; CDR2 reads FQGNSA. Trimming shortened V by 0 bases and J by 9 bases, and 18 bases separated the two germline ends.

V gene TRBV6-1 combines with J gene TRBJ1-5; D gene uncertain. CDR3 size: 16 residues. Looked up from germline, CDR1 is MNHNS and CDR2 is SASEGT. V was trimmed by 4 bases and J by 0 bases, leaving 13 bases between them. CDR3 residues: CASSGLSGYSNQPQHF. CDR3 nucleotides: TGTGCCAGCAGTGGCTTATCAGGTTATAGCAATCAGCCCCAGCATTTT.

The V call is TRBV5-8, the J call TRBJ2-1, with TRBD2 matching 15 bases. J gave up 5 bases and V 0 bases, and 9 bases lay outside the gene matches. Per the germline V gene, CDR1 is SGHTS and CDR2 is YDEGEE. This CDR3 is 19 amino acids long. The CDR3 nucleotides are TGTGCCAGCAGCTTGGCCGGGACTAGCGGGGGGCCCCTCAACAATGAGCAGTTCTTC. Protein sequence: CASSLAGTSGGPLNNEQFF.